This TCR beta chain was found in a study of T cell responses to AZD1222 COVID-19 vaccine. This table comes from immunoSEQ multiplex PCR, and its TCRdb copy is limited to in-frame clones, with some not included. Of about 97,000 clones listed, nearly 90% are singletons. Per the germline V gene, CDR1 is SGHTA and CDR2 is FQGTGA. The V gene end was trimmed by 5 bases and the J gene end by 4 bases; junction bases not matched to a gene: 8. CDR3 length equals 14 residues. The chain combines TRBV7-3 with TRBJ2-7, with TRBD1 matching 7 bases. The sample here was peripheral blood, taken on day 0 of AZD1222 vaccination. The origin of this receptor is an adult in good health. CDR3 DNA sequence: TGTGCCAGCAGCCTAGGGGGCCAGGGGTACGAGCAGTACTTC. Translation gives CASSLGGQGYEQYF.